The entry that follows covers one T cell receptor beta chain sequence. Its antigen is undetermined. This sample is part of a study of cytomegalovirus exposure and HLA in healthy donors. Overall study results and limits: Being indistinguishable, some V segments were excluded, TRBV6-2 and TRBV6-3 among them. The only immune exposure information that was available was CMV serostatus. About 87% or about 30% of the time was how often most TCR beta V segments were productive, according to an earlier analysis.

J lost 2 bases, V lost 5 bases, and 3 bases had no gene match. The CDR3 contains 13 residues. Germline loops: CDR1 GTSNPN, CDR2 SVGIG (reference sequence). Use of 60 Vbeta and 13 Jbeta primers characterized the PCR. TCRdb keeps only in-frame clones here, not all; method: immunoSEQ multiplex PCR. The sample's table shows over 100,000 clones. This clonotype was obtained from a man aged 25 to 45 in good health and CMV-seronegative. The chain has TRBV30 and TRBJ2-1, with 7 bases identical to TRBD2. The sample taken for sequencing was PBMCs. The CDR3 coding sequence is TGTGCCTGGTCCAGCGGGGCCTACAATGAGCAGTTCTTC. Translating gives CAWSSGAYNEQFF.